Below are 10 T cell receptor beta chains sequenced from a single sample in a study of T cell responses to AZD1222 COVID-19 vaccine. The assay was immunoSEQ multiplex PCR, and TCRdb's table has in-frame clones only and misses some. The table has fewer than 110,000 clones, about 87% seen once. Material: peripheral blood, obtained on day 0 of AZD1222 vaccination. The receptors here all came from an adult in good health.

Only a few counts were recorded for this clone. This sample also contains other DNA sequences that code for the same CDR3. V is TRBV28 and J is TRBJ2-7; unclear D gene. Germline CDR1 MDHEN, CDR2 SYDVKM. Trimming removed 2 bases from V and 4 bases from J, with 6 bases in between. This CDR3 spans 12 amino acids. The CDR3 nucleotides read TGTGCCAGCAGTTTAGGTGGATACGAGCAGTACTTC. This translates into CASSLGGYEQYF. The full variable domain, its missing parts supplied by reference TRBV28 and TRBJ2-7, is DVKVTQSSRYLVKRTGEKVFLECVQDMDHENMFWYRQDPGLGLRLIYFSYDVKMKEKGDIPEGYSVSREKKERFSLILESASTNQTSMYLCASSLGGYEQYFGPGTRLTVT.

The V call is TRBV11-3, the J call TRBJ1-1; D is unclear. Between the trimmed V and J ends, which lost 2 bases and 7 bases, there was a span of 8 bases. This CDR3 comprises 12 residues. From germline, CDR1 is SGHNT and CDR2 YENEEA. CDR3 amino acids: CASSLSTGEAFF. In nucleotides, the CDR3 is TGTGCCAGCAGCTTATCAACGGGTGAAGCTTTCTTT.

The chain's CDR3 is CASSARLASGELFF. The CDR3 nucleotides read TGTGCCAGCAGTGCCCGACTAGCGTCCGGGGAGCTGTTTTTT. The chain joins TRBV6-4 to TRBJ2-2, with 8 bases lining up with TRBD2. The germline V gene has CDR1 MRHNA and CDR2 SNTAGT. Trimming removed 4 bases from V and 6 bases from J; junction bases left unmatched: 4. This CDR3 is 14 amino acids long.

This chain links TRBV3-1 (or the pseudogene TRBV3-2) with TRBJ2-3; a weak D match, TRBD2 (6 bases). The CDR3 runs to 13 residues. Germline loops: CDR1 LGHDT, CDR2 YNNKEL (reference sequence). V lost 3 bases to trimming and J lost 5 bases, with 9 bases between them. CDR3 amino acids: CASSHGGGDTQYF. The CDR3 nucleotides read TGTGCCAGCAGCCATGGGGGAGGAGATACGCAGTATTTT.

The rearrangement joins TRBV5-8 to TRBJ2-7; no definite D call. Germline V gene data show CDR1 as SGHTS and CDR2 as YDEGEE. The CDR3 length is 13 residues. V was shortened by 1 base and J by 6 bases, with 11 bases between the two germline ends. CDR3 residues: CASSLPGFTEQYF. CDR3 coding DNA: TGTGCCAGCAGCTTGCCTGGCTTTACCGAGCAGTACTTC.

The chain couples TRBV18 to TRBJ1-1; D might be TRBD1 (6 bases). The CDR3 is 14 residues long. V lost 0 bases, J lost 4 bases, and 9 bases lay in between. The germline CDR1 and CDR2 sequences are KGHSH and LQKENI. The CDR3 spells CASSPPGGATEAFF. CDR3 bases: TGTGCCAGCTCACCACCGGGGGGCGCCACTGAAGCTTTCTTT.

This clone has a single count. DNA for the CDR3: TGTGCCAGCAGCCAACGGGCTCTGGGAGAAAAACTGTTTTTT. Its translation is CASSQRALGEKLFF. The chain links TRBV7-8 to TRBJ1-4; D call uncertain. Trimming cost V 5 bases and J 8 bases, with 15 bases left between them. Germline V gene lookup returns CDR1 SGHVS and CDR2 FQNEAQ. This CDR3 is 14 amino acids long.

V and J are TRBV19 and TRBJ2-7, with TRBD2 matching 10 bases. V trimming: 8 bases; J trimming: 4 bases; junction bases outside the gene matches: 5. In germline, CDR1 is LNHDA, CDR2 SQIVND (reference sequence). The CDR3 has 13 amino acids. CDR3 coding DNA: TGTGCCAGTCAGCGGGAGGGCGGGTACGAGCAGTACTTC. It codes for CASQREGGYEQYF.

The chain is built from TRBV6-5 and TRBJ1-2; D is unresolved. CDR1 is MNHEY and CDR2 is SVGAGI in the germline V gene. Trimming stripped 8 bases from V and 7 bases from J, with 11 bases between. The CDR3 sequence is 11 residues long. In DNA form, the CDR3 reads TGTGCCAGCGGCGACCTTCGTGGCTACACCTTC. It translates to CASGDLRGYTF.

The genes are TRBV19 and TRBJ2-7; maybe TRBD1 (6 bases). Germline assignment: CDR1 LNHDA and CDR2 SQIVND (reference sequence). Between the trimmed V and J ends, which lost 4 bases and 2 bases, there was a span of 15 bases. The CDR3 runs 15 residues. This CDR3 is CASSTPTGPAYEQYF. CDR3 bases: TGTGCCAGTAGTACACCGACAGGCCCTGCCTACGAGCAGTACTTC.